These 14 T cell receptor beta chains were all obtained from the same sample, sequenced in a study of blood T cell repertoires in COVID-19. Profiling relied on immunoSEQ multiplex PCR, and the TCRdb table lists in-frame clones only, not all of them. The sample has under 300,000 clones, over 70% seen once; the top ten hold about 2.9%. Sequenced input: PBMCs or T cells enriched from blood (not recorded which). All receptors come from a woman in her thirties or forties who had been exposed to COVID-19.

The V and J genes are TRBV18 and TRBJ1-1; D gene unclear. This CDR3 is built from 14 residues. The germline gives CDR1 KGHSH, CDR2 LQKENI. V dropped 2 bases and J dropped 0 bases, with 7 bases sitting between them. The CDR3 protein is CASSPKQMNTEAFF. Here the CDR3 DNA reads TGTGCCAGCTCACCAAAACAGATGAACACTGAAGCTTTCTTT.

A single count supports this clone. V usage is TRBV28 and J usage is TRBJ1-3; 7 bases align to TRBD1. The length of the CDR3 is 14 residues. Per the germline V gene, CDR1 is MDHEN and CDR2 is SYDVKM. Trimming at V came to 6 bases and at J to 2 bases, leaving 4 bases not matched to a gene. The CDR3 region has the DNA TGTGCCAGCAGCAACCAGGGGGCTGGAAACACCATATATTTT. This sequence encodes CASSNQGAGNTIYF.

The J gene is TRBJ2-5, the V gene TRBV4-1; possible D gene TRBD2, 6 bases. V dropped 1 base and J dropped 2 bases, with 11 bases sitting between them. The CDR3 loop spans 15 amino acids. Per the germline V gene, CDR1 is MGHRA and CDR2 is YSYEKL. CDR3 region: CASSQGWGVQETQYF. Here the CDR3 DNA reads TGCGCCAGCAGCCAAGGGTGGGGGGTACAAGAGACCCAGTACTTC.

This chain joins TRBV19 and TRBJ1-2; tentatively, D is TRBD1 (6 bases). Trimming took 6 bases from V and 1 from J, leaving 15 bases between them. Germline V lookup: CDR1 LNHDA, CDR2 SQIVND (reference sequence). This CDR3 is 15 amino acids long. In DNA form, the CDR3 reads TGTGCCAGTAGGCAGGACAGCCAATTTAACTATGGCTACACCTTC. Translated: CASRQDSQFNYGYTF.

V usage is TRBV7-9 and J usage is TRBJ1-2; possibly TRBD1 for D (5 bases). Trimming removed 1 base from V and 2 bases from J, with 8 bases in between. Germline assignment: CDR1 SEHNR and CDR2 FQNEAQ (reference sequence). The CDR3 extends over 14 amino acids. CDR3 amino acids: CASSLGGQNYGYTF. CDR3 DNA: TGTGCCAGCAGCTTAGGGGGCCAGAACTATGGCTACACCTTC.

Turning to this clone: The sample contains more than one DNA sequence encoding this CDR3. V is TRBV19 and J is TRBJ1-5, with 8 bases fitting TRBD1. J gave up 5 bases and V 4 bases, and 4 bases lay outside the gene matches. Germline assignment: CDR1 LNHDA and CDR2 SQIVND (reference sequence). The CDR3 loop spans 14 amino acids. CDR3 coding DNA: TGTGCCAGTAGTACTGGGACAGGATATCAGCCCCAGCATTTT. Translated: CASSTGTGYQPQHF.

Remarks on this clone: Germline and junction disagree at one end, which may indicate a read error. The chain has TRBV19 and TRBJ1-4, with TRBD1 matching 8 bases. The CDR3 totals 16 residues. CDR1 and CDR2 from the germline V gene are LNHDA and SQIVND (reference sequence). For the CDR3, the DNA is TGTGCCAGTAGTTCCAGGACAGGGTCAACTTATGAAAAACTGTTTTTT. Amino acids: CASSSRTGSTYEKLFF.

V usage is TRBV7-5 and J usage is TRBJ2-2; the D call of TRBD2 is as the table states it, not checked on the DNA. TRBV7-5 constitutes a pseudogene. The CDR3 consists of 19 residues. CDR3 loop: CARSLFGLAGHKNTGELFF. The CDR3 DNA is TGTGCCAGAAGCTTATTCGGGCTAGCGGGACACAAGAACACCGGGGAGCTGTTTTTT.

The CDR3 DNA follows: TGTGCCATCAGCGGGACTAGCGGTTCCAGCTCCTACAATGAGCAGTTCTTC. Protein product: CAISGTSGSSSYNEQFF. V usage is TRBV10-3 and J usage is TRBJ2-1; TRBD2 matches at 11 bases. CDR3 length: 17 residues. Germline V gene data show CDR1 as ENHRY and CDR2 as SYGVKD. Trimming removed 6 bases from V and 0 bases from J; junction bases left unmatched: 7.

The chain recombines TRBV28 with TRBJ1-1; no clear D. Germline-derived CDR1 and CDR2 are MDHEN and SYDVKM. The V gene lost 5 bases and the J gene lost 2 bases, with 6 bases spanning the gap. The CDR3 contains 12 residues. This CDR3 reads CASSGLNTEAFF. The CDR3, as DNA: TGTGCCAGCAGTGGACTTAACACTGAAGCTTTCTTT. Full variable domain (rest looked up from reference TRBV28 and TRBJ1-1): DVKVTQSSRYLVKRTGEKVFLECVQDMDHENMFWYRQDPGLGLRLIYFSYDVKMKEKGDIPEGYSVSREKKERFSLILESASTNQTSMYLCASSGLNTEAFFGQGTRLTVV.

J is TRBJ1-3 and V is TRBV19, with TRBD1 as a possible D gene (6 bases). The CDR3 contains 19 residues. Germline CDR1 LNHDA, CDR2 SQIVND (reference sequence). Deletions cut 4 bases from V and 0 bases from J, with 22 bases between. CDR3 DNA: TGTGCCAGTAGTAAGGACAGAGACCGTGGCAGCCGCTCTGGAAACACCATATATTTT. Translated, it gives CASSKDRDRGSRSGNTIYF.

This chain connects TRBV28 to TRBJ1-5; TRBD1 might be the D (6 bases). The CDR3 is 15 amino acids. CDR1 MDHEN and CDR2 SYDVKM come from the germline V gene. Trimming cost V 8 bases and J 6 bases, with 20 bases left between them. DNA for the CDR3: TGTGCCAGCGGCCGATACCGCACAGGGATTCAGCCCCAGCATTTT. Its protein product is CASGRYRTGIQPQHF.

The V gene is TRBV7-2, the J gene TRBJ1-2; D call uncertain. Trimming cost V 5 bases and J 2 bases, with 12 bases left between them. Germline V gene data show CDR1 as SGHTA and CDR2 as FQGNSA. This CDR3 has 14 residues. CDR3 sequence: CASSPTSVNYGYTF. The CDR3 coding sequence is TGTGCCAGCAGCCCGACAAGTGTAAACTATGGCTACACCTTC. The whole variable domain, filled in from reference TRBV7-2 and TRBJ1-2, reads GAGVSQSPSNKVTEKGKDVELRCDPISGHTALYWYRQSLGQGLEFLIYFQGNSAPDKSGLPSDRFSAERTGGSVSTLTIQRTQQEDSAVYLCASSPTSVNYGYTFGSGTRLTVV.

The chain uses TRBV13 and TRBJ2-1; 9 bases are a match to TRBD2. The CDR3 totals 14 residues. In germline, CDR1 is PRHDT, CDR2 FYEKMQ (reference sequence). V shed 6 bases and J 5 bases; nucleotides not matched to a gene: 5. CDR3 sequence reads: CASRTTSGDNEQFF. DNA of the CDR3: TGTGCCAGCAGGACGACTAGCGGAGACAATGAGCAGTTCTTC.